This TCR beta chain was identified in a study of control samples from healthy donors and cancer patients. Data came from immunoSEQ multiplex PCR; TCRdb stores just in-frame clones and leaves some out. The data hold around 140,000 clones, with around 90% observed a single time. CDR3 length: 18 amino acids. This clonotype was obtained from a man younger than 40 in good health. The J gene is TRBJ2-7, the V gene TRBV21-1; the D call TRBD2 from the table was never checked on the DNA. TRBV21-1 is an annotated pseudogene. Sequencing used blood. The DNA of the CDR3 is TGTGCCAGCAGCAAAGTGAGGACTAGCGGGGTACCATACTACGAGCAGTACTTC. It codes for CASSKVRTSGVPYYEQYF.